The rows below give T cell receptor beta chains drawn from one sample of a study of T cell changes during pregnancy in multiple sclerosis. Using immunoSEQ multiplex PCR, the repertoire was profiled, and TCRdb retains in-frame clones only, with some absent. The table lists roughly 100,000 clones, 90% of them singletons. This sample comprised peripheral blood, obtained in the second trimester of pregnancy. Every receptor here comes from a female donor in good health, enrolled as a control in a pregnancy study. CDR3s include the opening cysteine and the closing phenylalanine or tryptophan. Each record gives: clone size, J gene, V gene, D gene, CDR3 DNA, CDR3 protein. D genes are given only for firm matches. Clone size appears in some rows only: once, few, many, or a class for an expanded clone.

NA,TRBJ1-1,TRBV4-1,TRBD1,TGCGCCAGCAGCCATCCCGGGACAGGTCAGGAAGCTTTCTTT,CASSHPGTGQEAFF
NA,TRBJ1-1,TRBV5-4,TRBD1,TGTGCCAGCAGCTCCGGGACAGGGGTTTGGGGTGAAGCTTTCTTT,CASSSGTGVWGEAFF
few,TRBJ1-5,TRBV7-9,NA,TGTGCCAGCAGCTCCAGGGGTGAGCGCAATCAGCCCCAGCATTTT,CASSSRGERNQPQHF
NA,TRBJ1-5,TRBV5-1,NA,TGCGCCAGCAGCTTGGATCCAGGCGTGAGCAATCAGCCCCAGCATTTT,CASSLDPGVSNQPQHF
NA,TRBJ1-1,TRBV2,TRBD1,TGTGCCAGCAGGGGGGGACAGGGGTACGGTGAAGCTTTCTTT,CASRGGQGYGEAFF
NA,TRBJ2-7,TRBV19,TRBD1,TGTGCCAGTAGTAGGGACAGGGGAAATGCCTACGAGCAGTACTTC,CASSRDRGNAYEQYF
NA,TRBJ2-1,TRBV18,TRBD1,TGTGCCAGCTCACCAGGGGGGAGGACAGGGAGTAATGAGCAGTTCTTC,CASSPGGRTGSNEQFF
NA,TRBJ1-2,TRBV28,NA,TGTGCCAGCAGTTTAGACACCCTCTATGGCTACACCTTC,CASSLDTLYGYTF
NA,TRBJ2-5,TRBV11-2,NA,TGTGCCAGCAGCTTTTTCTCCCGAGGAGAGACCCAGTACTTC,CASSFFSRGETQYF
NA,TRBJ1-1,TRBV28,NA,TGTGCCAGCAGTTCGAGACAGCGTGAAGCTTTCTTT,CASSSRQREAFF
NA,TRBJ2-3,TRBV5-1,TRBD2,TGCGCCAGCAGCTTGGCCCGGACTAGCGGGAGTACCGATACGCAGTATTTT,CASSLARTSGSTDTQYF
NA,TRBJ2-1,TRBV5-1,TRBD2,TGCGCCAGCAGCTCCATACTAGCGGGGTCCTACAATGAGCAGTTCTTC,CASSSILAGSYNEQFF
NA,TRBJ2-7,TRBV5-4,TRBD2,TGTGCCAGCAGATATGGGACTAGCGGGGCCTACGAGCAGTACTTC,CASRYGTSGAYEQYF
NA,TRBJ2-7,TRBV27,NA,TGTGCCAGCAGTTTACAGCCCCGTCAGGTGCAGTACTTC,CASSLQPRQVQYF
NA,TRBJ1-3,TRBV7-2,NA,TGTGCCAGCAGTTCCCTGGGACTGGGGGGAAACACCATATATTTT,CASSSLGLGGNTIYF
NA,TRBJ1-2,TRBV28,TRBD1,TGTGCCAGCAGTTTCCCCGCAGGGGGCGCGTATGGCTACACCTTC,CASSFPAGGAYGYTF
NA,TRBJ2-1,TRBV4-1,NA,TGCGCCAGCAGCGTAGCTCTGGCCCACGAGCAGTTCTTC,CASSVALAHEQFF
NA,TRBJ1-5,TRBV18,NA,TGTGCCAGCTCACCACCAGGAGGTCAGCCCCAGCATTTT,CASSPPGGQPQHF
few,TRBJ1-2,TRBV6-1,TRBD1,TGTGCCAGCAGTGACCAGACAGGGATTAATGGCTACACCTTC,CASSDQTGINGYTF
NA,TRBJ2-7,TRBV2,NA,TGTGCCAGCAGTGATTGGGGCGGTACCTCTGACGAGCAGTACTTC,CASSDWGGTSDEQYF